This is a list of T cell receptor beta chains from one sample in a study of cytomegalovirus exposure and HLA in healthy donors. Generated by immunoSEQ multiplex PCR, the TCRdb table keeps only in-frame clones and is missing some. The sample contains over 150,000 clones, roughly 75% of which appear only once. The sequenced sample was PBMCs. The origin of the receptors is a man aged 25-45 years in good health and CMV-seropositive. Both conserved end residues are part of each CDR3. The D gene is left open where the match is weak. Expanded clones get a size class; other rows say once, few or many, or leave the size out.

>.|TRBJ2-7|once|TRBV28
TGTGCCAGCGCCAGGGTTTCCTACGAGCAGTACTTC
CASARVSYEQYF
>TRBD1|TRBJ1-2|.|TRBV18
TGTGCCAGCTCACCGGGACAGAACTATGGCTACACCTTC
CASSPGQNYGYTF
>.|TRBJ1-3|.|TRBV5-1
TGCGCCAGCAGCTTGCGGGGACTTAGGGGAAACACCATATATTTT
CASSLRGLRGNTIYF
>TRBD2|TRBJ2-3|.|TRBV6-1
TGTGCCAGCAATAGCGGGGGGGCTGGCACAGATACGCAGTATTTT
CASNSGGAGTDTQYF
>TRBD2|TRBJ2-7|.|TRBV5-1
TGCGCCAGCAGCTTGGGAGTTGCGGGGGGGGGCGAGCAGTACTTC
CASSLGVAGGGEQYF
>TRBD1|TRBJ1-1|.|TRBV9
TGTGCCAGCAGCGCGAGGACAGGGGGCGATGGGCACACTGAAGCTTTCTTT
CASSARTGGDGHTEAFF
>.|TRBJ2-1|.|TRBV6-4
TGTGCCAGCAGTGCGGGGTGGTACAATGAGCAGTTCTTC
CASSAGWYNEQFF
>TRBD1|TRBJ2-1|.|TRBV4-2
TGTGCCAGCAGCCAAGTTCCAGGGGGCGCTTCCTACAATGAGCAGTTCTTC
CASSQVPGGASYNEQFF
>.|TRBJ1-4|.|TRBV30
TGTGCCTGGACGGCCCGGACGGGAGAAAAACTGTTTTTT
CAWTARTGEKLFF
>.|TRBJ2-3|.|TRBV7-6
TGTGCCAGCAGCTTAGCGCTTGGCGGTCCGCAGTATTTT
CASSLALGGPQYF
>.|TRBJ1-1|once|TRBV7-3
TGTGCCAGCAGCTTAATGGCCGTTTTGAACACTGAAGCTTTCTTT
CASSLMAVLNTEAFF
>.|TRBJ1-6|.|TRBV7-9
TGTGCCAGCAGCTTAGAATGGGGGCAGGGAGACTCACCCCTCCACTTT
CASSLEWGQGDSPLHF
>.|TRBJ2-6|.|TRBV4-2
TGTGCCAGCAGCCAAGATGAACGCAGGGCTGGGGCCAACGTCCTGACTTTC
CASSQDERRAGANVLTF
>.|TRBJ1-1|.|TRBV27
TGTGCCAGCAGTTGGAGGCAGGGGTACTCCACTGAAGCTTTCTTT
CASSWRQGYSTEAFF
>TRBD2|TRBJ2-3|.|TRBV5-4
TGTGCCAGCAGCTTGGTCGGACTAGCGCTTCGCACAGATACGCAGTATTTT
CASSLVGLALRTDTQYF
>TRBD1|TRBJ1-5|.|TRBV5-1
TGCGCCAGCAGCCCTACAGGGGGAAGGAGCAATCAGCCCCAGCATTTT
CASSPTGGRSNQPQHF
>TRBD1|TRBJ2-7|.|TRBV15
TGTGCCACCAGCAAGACAGGGATTGTCTACGAGCAGTACTTC
CATSKTGIVYEQYF
>.|TRBJ1-1|.|TRBV18
TGTGCCAGCTCACCGGGAGTTTCGAACACTGAAGCTTTCTTT
CASSPGVSNTEAFF
>TRBD2|TRBJ2-5|few|TRBV10-1
TGCGCCAGCAGTGAGAAACTAGCGGGGGGGCCGGAGGAGACCCAGTACTTC
CASSEKLAGGPEETQYF
>.|TRBJ2-7|.|TRBV5-1
TGCGCCAGCAATCGGGATTCACCGGAGCGCGAGCAGTACTTC
CASNRDSPEREQYF
>TRBD1|TRBJ2-3|.|TRBV10-3
TGTGCCATCAGTGATACAGGGGGCGCGACAGATACGCAGTATTTT
CAISDTGGATDTQYF
>.|TRBJ2-4|.|TRBV2
TGTGCCAGCAGTGAAAGGGGCACTGTAGCCAAAAACATTCAGTACTTC
CASSERGTVAKNIQYF
>.|TRBJ2-1|.|TRBV7-3
TGTGCCAGCAGCTTAATTTCGGGAGAGAGCTCCTACAATGAGCAGTTCTTC
CASSLISGESSYNEQFF
>TRBD2|TRBJ2-5|.|TRBV4-3
TGCGCCAGCAGCCAAGATCGGGGCGGGACTAGGAGTTCGGAGACCCAGTACTTC
CASSQDRGGTRSSETQYF
>.|TRBJ2-5|.|TRBV15
TGTGCCACCAGCAGTAGCGTGACCCAGTACTTC
CATSSSVTQYF
>TRBD1|TRBJ2-7|.|TRBV7-6
TGTGCCAGCAGCGGCCCAGGGGGCAACGAGCAGTACTTC
CASSGPGGNEQYF
>TRBD1|TRBJ2-3|.|TRBV15
TGTGCCACCAGCGGATGGACAGGGGAGGTGACAGATACGCAGTATTTT
CATSGWTGEVTDTQYF
>TRBD2|TRBJ2-3|once|TRBV9
TGTGCCAGCGGACTAGCGGGGATTTCTAGCACAGATACGCAGTATTTT
CASGLAGISSTDTQYF
>.|TRBJ2-1|.|TRBV7-2
TGTGCCAGCAGCCTCCGGCGGGGAACCGACAATGAGCAGTTCTTC
CASSLRRGTDNEQFF
>TRBD2|TRBJ2-3|.|TRBV27
TGTGCCAGCAGTTGGACTAGCGGGGCTACAGATACGCAGTATTTT
CASSWTSGATDTQYF
>TRBD1|TRBJ2-1|.|TRBV2
TGTGCCAGCAGTAGAGGGGGCAGGGATTACAATGAGCAGTTCTTC
CASSRGGRDYNEQFF
>.|TRBJ2-1|.|TRBV7-9
TGTGCCAGCAGCCCCCGGATAGGGGTTTCCTACAATGAGCAGTTCTTC
CASSPRIGVSYNEQFF
>TRBD1|TRBJ1-1|.|TRBV30
TGTGCCTGGAGTGAGGGACAGATGAACACTGAAGCTTTCTTT
CAWSEGQMNTEAFF